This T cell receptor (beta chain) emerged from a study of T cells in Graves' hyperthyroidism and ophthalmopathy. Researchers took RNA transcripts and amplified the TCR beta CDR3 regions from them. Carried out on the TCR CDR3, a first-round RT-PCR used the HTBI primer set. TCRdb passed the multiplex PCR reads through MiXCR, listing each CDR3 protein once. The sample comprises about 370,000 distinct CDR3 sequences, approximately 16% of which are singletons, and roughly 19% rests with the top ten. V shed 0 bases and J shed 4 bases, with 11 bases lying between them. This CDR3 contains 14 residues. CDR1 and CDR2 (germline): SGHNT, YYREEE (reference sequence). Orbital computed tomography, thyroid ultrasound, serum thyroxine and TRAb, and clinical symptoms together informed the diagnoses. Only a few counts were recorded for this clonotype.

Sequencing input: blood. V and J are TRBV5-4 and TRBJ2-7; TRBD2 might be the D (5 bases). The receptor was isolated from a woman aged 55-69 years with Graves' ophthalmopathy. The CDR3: CASSLEGARYEQYF. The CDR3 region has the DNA TGTGCCAGCAGCTTGGAGGGAGCTCGGTACGAGCAGTACTTC. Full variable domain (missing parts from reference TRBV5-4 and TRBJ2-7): ETGVTQSPTHLIKTRGQQVTLRCSSQSGHNTVSWYQQALGQGPQFIFQYYREEENGRGNFPPRFSGLQFPNYSSELNVNALELDDSALYLCASSLEGARYEQYFGPGTRLTVT.